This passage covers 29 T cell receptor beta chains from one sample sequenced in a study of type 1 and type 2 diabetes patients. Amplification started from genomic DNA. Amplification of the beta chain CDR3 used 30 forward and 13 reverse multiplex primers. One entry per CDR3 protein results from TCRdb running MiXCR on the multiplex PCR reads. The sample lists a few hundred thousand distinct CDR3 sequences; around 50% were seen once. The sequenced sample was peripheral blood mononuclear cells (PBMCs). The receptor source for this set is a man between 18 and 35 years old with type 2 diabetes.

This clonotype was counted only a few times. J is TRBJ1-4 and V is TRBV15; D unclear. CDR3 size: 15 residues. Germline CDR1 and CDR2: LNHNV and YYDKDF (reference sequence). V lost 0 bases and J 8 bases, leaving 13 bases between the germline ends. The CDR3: CATSRDRGAGEKLFF. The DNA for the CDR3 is TGTGCCACCAGCAGAGATCGGGGTGCGGGCGAAAAACTGTTTTTT.

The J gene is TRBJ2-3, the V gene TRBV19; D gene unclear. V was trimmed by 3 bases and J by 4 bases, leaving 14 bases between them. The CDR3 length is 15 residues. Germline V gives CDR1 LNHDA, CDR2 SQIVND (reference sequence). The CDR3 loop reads CASSISWTAADTQYF. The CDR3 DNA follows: TGTGCCAGTAGTATCTCGTGGACGGCGGCAGATACGCAGTATTTT.

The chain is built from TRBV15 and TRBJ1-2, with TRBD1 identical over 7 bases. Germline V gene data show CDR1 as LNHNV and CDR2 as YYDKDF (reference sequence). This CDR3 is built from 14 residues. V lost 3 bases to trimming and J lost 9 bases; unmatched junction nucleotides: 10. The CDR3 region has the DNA TGTGCCACCAGCAGGGATAAATCAGGGGGTAGCTACACCTTC. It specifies CATSRDKSGGSYTF.

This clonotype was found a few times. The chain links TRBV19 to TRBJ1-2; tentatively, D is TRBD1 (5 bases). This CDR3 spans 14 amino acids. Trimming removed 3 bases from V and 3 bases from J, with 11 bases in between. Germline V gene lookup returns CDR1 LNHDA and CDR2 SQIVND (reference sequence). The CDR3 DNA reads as TGTGCCAGTAGTATTAGTGTGGGGGACTATGGCTACACCTTC. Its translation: CASSISVGDYGYTF.

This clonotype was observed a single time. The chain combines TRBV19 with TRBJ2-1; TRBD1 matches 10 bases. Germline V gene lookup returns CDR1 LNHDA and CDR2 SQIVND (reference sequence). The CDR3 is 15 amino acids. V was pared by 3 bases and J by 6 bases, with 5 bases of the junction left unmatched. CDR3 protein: CASSIIGTGVNEQFF. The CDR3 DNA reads TGTGCCAGTAGTATTATTGGGACAGGGGTCAATGAGCAGTTCTTC.

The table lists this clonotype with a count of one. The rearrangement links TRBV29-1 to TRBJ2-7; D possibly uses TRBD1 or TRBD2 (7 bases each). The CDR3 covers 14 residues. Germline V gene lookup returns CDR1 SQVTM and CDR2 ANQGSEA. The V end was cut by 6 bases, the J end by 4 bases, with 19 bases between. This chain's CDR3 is CSVGGAGGVYEQYF. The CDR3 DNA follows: TGCAGCGTGGGAGGGGCAGGGGGAGTTTACGAGCAGTACTTC.

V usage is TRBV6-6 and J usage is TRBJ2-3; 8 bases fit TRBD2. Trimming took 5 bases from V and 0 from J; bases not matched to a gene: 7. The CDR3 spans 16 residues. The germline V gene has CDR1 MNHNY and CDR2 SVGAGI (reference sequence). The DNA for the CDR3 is TGTGCCAGCAGTGAAACGGCTAGCGGGAGCACAGATACGCAGTATTTT. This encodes CASSETASGSTDTQYF.

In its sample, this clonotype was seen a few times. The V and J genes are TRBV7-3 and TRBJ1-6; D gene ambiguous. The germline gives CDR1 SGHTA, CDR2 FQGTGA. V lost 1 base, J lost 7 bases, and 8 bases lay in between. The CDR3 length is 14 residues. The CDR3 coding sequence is TGTGCCAGCAGCTTAAATAGGCAGAATTCACCCCTCCACTTT. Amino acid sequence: CASSLNRQNSPLHF.

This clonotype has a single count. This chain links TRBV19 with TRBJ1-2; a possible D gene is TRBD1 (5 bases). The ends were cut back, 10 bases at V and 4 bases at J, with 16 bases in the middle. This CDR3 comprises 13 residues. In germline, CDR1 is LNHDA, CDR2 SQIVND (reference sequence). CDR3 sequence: CATSETAAYGYTF. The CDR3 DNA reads TGTGCCACCAGCGAGACAGCTGCCTATGGCTACACCTTC.

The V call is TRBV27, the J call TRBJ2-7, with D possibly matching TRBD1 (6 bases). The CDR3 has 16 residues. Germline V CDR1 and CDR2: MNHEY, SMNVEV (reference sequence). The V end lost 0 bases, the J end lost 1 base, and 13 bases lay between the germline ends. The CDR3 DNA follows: TGTGCCAGCAGTTTATCTTGGACAGAAATTTCCTACGAGCAGTACTTC. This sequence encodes CASSLSWTEISYEQYF.

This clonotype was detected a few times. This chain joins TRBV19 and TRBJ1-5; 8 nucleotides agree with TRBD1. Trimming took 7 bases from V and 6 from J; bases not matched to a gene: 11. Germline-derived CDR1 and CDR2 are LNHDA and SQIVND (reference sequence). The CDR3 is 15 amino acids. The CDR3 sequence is CASKAGGSVRQPQHF. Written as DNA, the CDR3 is TGTGCCAGTAAAGCAGGGGGCTCGGTTCGTCAGCCCCAGCATTTT.

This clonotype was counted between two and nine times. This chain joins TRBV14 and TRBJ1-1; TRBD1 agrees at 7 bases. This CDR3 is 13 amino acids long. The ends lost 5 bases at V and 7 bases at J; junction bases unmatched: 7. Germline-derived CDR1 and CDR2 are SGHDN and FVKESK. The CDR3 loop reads CASSIGGGDEAFF. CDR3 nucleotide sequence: TGTGCCAGCAGCATAGGAGGGGGCGATGAAGCTTTCTTT.

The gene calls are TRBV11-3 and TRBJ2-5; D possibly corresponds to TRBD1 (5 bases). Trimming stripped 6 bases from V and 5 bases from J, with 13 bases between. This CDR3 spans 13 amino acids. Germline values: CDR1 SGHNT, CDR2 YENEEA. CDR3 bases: TGTGCCAGCAGTGCAGGGTTCGGGGAGACCCAGTACTTC. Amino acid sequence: CASSAGFGETQYF.

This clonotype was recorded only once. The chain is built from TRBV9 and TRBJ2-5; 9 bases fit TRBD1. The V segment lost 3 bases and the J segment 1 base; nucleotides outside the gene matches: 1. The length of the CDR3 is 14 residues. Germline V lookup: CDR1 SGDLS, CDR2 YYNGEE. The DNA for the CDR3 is TGTGCCAGCAGCGGGACAGGGGTCCAAGAGACCCAGTACTTC. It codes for CASSGTGVQETQYF.

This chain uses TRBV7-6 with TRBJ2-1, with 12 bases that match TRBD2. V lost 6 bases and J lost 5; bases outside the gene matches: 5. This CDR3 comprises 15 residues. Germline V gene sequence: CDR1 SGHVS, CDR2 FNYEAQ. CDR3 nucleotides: TGTGCCAGCAGTTGCGGACTAGCGGGACACAATGAGCAGTTCTTC. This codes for CASSCGLAGHNEQFF. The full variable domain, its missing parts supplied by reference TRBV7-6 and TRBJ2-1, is GAGVSQSPRYKVTKRGQDVALRCDPISGHVSLYWYRQALGQGPEFLTYFNYEAQQDKSGLPNDRFSAERPEGSISTLTIQRTEQRDSAMYRCASSCGLAGHNEQFFGPGTRLTVL.

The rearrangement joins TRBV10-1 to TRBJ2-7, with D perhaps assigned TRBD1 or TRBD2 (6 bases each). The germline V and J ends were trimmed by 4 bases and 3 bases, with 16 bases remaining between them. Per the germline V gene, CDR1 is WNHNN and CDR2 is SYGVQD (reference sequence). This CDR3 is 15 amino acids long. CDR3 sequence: CASSGSEGDGYEQYF. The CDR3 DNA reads TGCGCCAGCAGTGGATCGGAGGGGGATGGCTACGAGCAGTACTTC.

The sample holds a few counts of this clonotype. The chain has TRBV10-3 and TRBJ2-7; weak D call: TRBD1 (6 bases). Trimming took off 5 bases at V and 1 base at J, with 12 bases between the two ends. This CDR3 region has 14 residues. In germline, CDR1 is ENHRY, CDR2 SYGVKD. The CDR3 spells CAISLQGNSYEQYF. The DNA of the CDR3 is TGTGCCATCAGTTTACAGGGAAATTCCTACGAGCAGTACTTC.

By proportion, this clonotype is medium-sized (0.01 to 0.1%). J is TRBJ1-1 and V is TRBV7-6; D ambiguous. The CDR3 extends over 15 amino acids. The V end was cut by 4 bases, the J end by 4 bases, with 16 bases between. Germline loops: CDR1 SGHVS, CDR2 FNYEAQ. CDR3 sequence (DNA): TGTGCCAGCAGCTCCGGGCGGGAAGGGCCCACTGAAGCTTTCTTT. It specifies CASSSGREGPTEAFF.

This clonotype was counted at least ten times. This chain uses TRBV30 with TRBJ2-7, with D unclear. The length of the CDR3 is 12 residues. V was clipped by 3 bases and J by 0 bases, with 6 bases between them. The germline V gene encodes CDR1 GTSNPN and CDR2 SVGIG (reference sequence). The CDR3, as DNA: TGTGCCTGGAGGGCAAGCTCCTACGAGCAGTACTTC. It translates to CAWRASSYEQYF.

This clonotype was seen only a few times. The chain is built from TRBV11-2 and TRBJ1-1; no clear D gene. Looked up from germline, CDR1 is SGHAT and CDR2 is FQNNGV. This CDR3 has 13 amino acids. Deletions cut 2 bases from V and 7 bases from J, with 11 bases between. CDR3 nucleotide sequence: TGTGCCAGCAGCTTACGGCCCGAGGTTGAAGCTTTCTTT. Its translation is CASSLRPEVEAFF.

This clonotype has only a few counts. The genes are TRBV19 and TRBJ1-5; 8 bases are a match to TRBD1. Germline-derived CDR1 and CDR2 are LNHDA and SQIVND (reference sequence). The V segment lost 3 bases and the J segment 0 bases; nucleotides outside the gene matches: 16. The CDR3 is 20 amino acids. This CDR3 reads CASSIPRVGQGKYSNQPQHF. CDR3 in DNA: TGTGCCAGTAGTATTCCGAGGGTCGGACAGGGAAAATATAGCAATCAGCCCCAGCATTTT.

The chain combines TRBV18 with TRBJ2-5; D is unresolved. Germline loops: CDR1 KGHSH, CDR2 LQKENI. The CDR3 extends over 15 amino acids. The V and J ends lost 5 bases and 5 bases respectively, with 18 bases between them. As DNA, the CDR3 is TGTGCCAGCTCAATTGAGCCGTCACAGCCGGAGACCCAGTACTTC. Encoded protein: CASSIEPSQPETQYF.

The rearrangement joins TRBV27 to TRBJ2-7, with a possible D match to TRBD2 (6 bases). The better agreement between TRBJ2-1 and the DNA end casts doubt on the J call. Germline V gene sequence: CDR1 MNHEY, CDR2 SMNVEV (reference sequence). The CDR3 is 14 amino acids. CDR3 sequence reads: CASSHQDYSYEQFF. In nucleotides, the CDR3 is TGTGCCAGCAGTCATCAGGACTACTCCTACGAGCAGTTCTTC.

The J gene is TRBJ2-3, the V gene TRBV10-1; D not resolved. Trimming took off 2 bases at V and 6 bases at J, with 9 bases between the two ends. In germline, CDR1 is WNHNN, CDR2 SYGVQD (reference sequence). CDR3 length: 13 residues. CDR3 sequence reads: CASSEASSDTQYF. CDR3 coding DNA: TGCGCCAGCAGTGAGGCCTCTTCGGATACGCAGTATTTT.

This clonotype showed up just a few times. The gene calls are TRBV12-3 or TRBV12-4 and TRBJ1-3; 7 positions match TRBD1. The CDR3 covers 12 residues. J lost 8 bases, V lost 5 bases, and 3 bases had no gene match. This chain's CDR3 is CASSLQGHTIYF. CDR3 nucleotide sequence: TGTGCCAGCAGTCTACAGGGGCACACCATATATTTT.

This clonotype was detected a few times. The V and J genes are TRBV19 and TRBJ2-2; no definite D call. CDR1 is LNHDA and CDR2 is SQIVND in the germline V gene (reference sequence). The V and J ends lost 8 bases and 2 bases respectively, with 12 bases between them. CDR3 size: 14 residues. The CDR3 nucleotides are TGTGCCAGTGGACGGTTGAGAAACACCGGGGAGCTGTTTTTT. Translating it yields CASGRLRNTGELFF.

CDR3 sequence reads: CASSLGATHEQYF. CDR3 in DNA: TGTGCCAGCAGCTTAGGCGCCACCCACGAGCAGTACTTC. The gene calls are TRBV7-2 and TRBJ2-7; no clear D gene. The CDR3 spans 13 residues. Germline lookup yields CDR1 SGHTA and CDR2 FQGNSA. V was trimmed by 1 base and J by 5 bases, leaving 9 bases between them.

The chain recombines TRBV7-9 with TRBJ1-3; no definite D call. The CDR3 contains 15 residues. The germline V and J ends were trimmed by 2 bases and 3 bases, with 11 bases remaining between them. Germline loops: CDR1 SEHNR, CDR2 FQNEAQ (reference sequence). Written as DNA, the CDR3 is TGTGCCAGCAGCTTAAAGGACTTTAGTGGAAACACCATATATTTT. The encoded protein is CASSLKDFSGNTIYF.

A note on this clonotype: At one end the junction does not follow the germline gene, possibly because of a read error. Here the CDR3 DNA reads TGTGCTAGCAGTTATTTTCAGTGGACGGGTGAGCAGTACTTC. Translated, it gives CASSYFQWTGEQYF. The V call is TRBV12-3 or TRBV12-4, the J call TRBJ2-7; D gene uncertain. This CDR3 has 14 amino acids.